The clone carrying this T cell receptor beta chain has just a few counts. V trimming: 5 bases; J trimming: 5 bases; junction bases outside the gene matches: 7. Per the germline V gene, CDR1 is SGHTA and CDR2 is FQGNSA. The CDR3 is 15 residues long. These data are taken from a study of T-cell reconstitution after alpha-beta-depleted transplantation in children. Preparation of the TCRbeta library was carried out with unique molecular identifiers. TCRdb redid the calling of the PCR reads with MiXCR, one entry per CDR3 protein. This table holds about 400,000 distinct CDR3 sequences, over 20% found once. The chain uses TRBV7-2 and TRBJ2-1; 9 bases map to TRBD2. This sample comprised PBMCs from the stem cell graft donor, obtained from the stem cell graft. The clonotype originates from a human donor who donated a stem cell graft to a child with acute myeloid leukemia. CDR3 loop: CASSPPLAGNNEQFF. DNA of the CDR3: TGTGCCAGCAGCCCACCACTAGCGGGCAACAATGAGCAGTTCTTC.